This T cell receptor beta chain was recorded in a study of glioma-infiltrating T cells after dendritic cell vaccination. Findings and caveats of the study: The cohort had few patients with full blood and tumor sets. No direct clonality-survival link was found; a diverse polyclonal response may matter.

A word on this clone: Its antigen remains unknown.

This sample's time point: after dendritic cell vaccination, including at tumor progression/relapse. Only patients with spare fresh-frozen tumor and over two years of follow-up were included. V was clipped by 7 bases and J by 10 bases, with 17 bases between them. Germline V gene sequence: CDR1 ENHRY, CDR2 SYGVKD. The CDR3 is made up of 13 amino acids. Measured with immunoSEQ multiplex PCR; TCRdb has only the in-frame clones, and not every one. Among approximately 99,000 clones listed, 65% to 85% were seen once. The rearrangement links TRBV10-3 to TRBJ2-1; a possible D gene is TRBD1 (6 bases). The sequenced sample was blood, obtained after dendritic cell vaccination. This sequence originates from a human donor with glioblastoma. CDR3 nucleotide sequence: TGTGCCATCACTCGTACAGGGCTTGAGGAGCAGTTCTTC. Its protein product is CAITRTGLEEQFF.